A single sample gave rise to the 17 T cell receptor beta chains below, sequenced in a study of low-dose radiotherapy and immunotherapy resistance in tumors. This sample's time point: before trial treatment. Alpha- and beta-chain coverage of first-strand cDNA came from TRAV- and TRBV-specific primers. With a V-primer adapter and a constant-region primer, TCRs were amplified for around 21 PCR cycles. One entry per CDR3 protein results from TCRdb running MiXCR on the reads. The sample records around 36,000 distinct CDR3 sequences, less than 40% being singletons. Specimen: PBMCs, collected before treatment. The receptors stem from a male donor with gallbladder cancer.

The chain couples TRBV24-1 to TRBJ2-1, with D tentatively TRBD1 (6 bases). V was shortened by 9 bases and J by 6 bases, with 17 bases between the two germline ends. Looked up from germline, CDR1 is KGHDR and CDR2 is SFDVKD. The CDR3 has 14 residues. CDR3 nucleotide sequence: TGTGCCACCGGGGGCGCAGGGTTACTCAATGAGCAGTTCTTC. The encoded protein is CATGGAGLLNEQFF.

With respect to this clonotype: A far larger clone is one nucleotide away, so this likely arose from a read error. V gene TRBV5-6 combines with J gene TRBJ2-1; 8 bases are a match to TRBD2. The germline CDR1 and CDR2 sequences are SGHDT and YYEEEE. The junction had 16 bases not matched to a gene; V was cut back by 4 bases and J by 10 bases. CDR3 size: 16 residues. The CDR3 here is CASSEEGSGKRGEQFF. CDR3 nucleotide sequence: TGTGCCAGCAGCGAAGAAGGTAGCGGGAAAAGAGGCGAGCAGTTCTTC.

This clonotype has only one observation. The V and J genes are TRBV9 and TRBJ2-1; 10 bases are shared with TRBD2. The germline V gene has CDR1 SGDLS and CDR2 YYNGEE. V shed 3 bases and J 2 bases; nucleotides not matched to a gene: 8. The CDR3 runs to 17 residues. CDR3 protein: CASSGIAGGAAYNEQFF. DNA for the CDR3: TGTGCCAGCAGCGGAATAGCGGGAGGTGCTGCCTACAATGAGCAGTTCTTC.

V usage is TRBV6-8 and J usage is TRBJ1-1; D not certain. This CDR3 comprises 14 residues. V was clipped by 4 bases and J by 0 bases, with 9 bases between them. Per germline, CDR1 MNHGY and CDR2 SAAAGT. The CDR3 DNA reads TGTGCCAGCAGTTTCAGCCAAGTGAACACTGAAGCTTTCTTT. It translates to CASSFSQVNTEAFF.

The sample holds many counts of this clonotype. The chain joins TRBV7-2 to TRBJ2-1; 8 bases map to TRBD2. CDR1 and CDR2 (germline): SGHTA, FQGNSA. There are 14 residues in the CDR3. V shed 1 base and J 6 bases; nucleotides not matched to a gene: 2. The CDR3 coding sequence is TGTGCCAGCAGCTTAGTACTAGCGGCCAATGAGCAGTTCTTC. Protein product: CASSLVLAANEQFF.

A note on this clonotype: This is likely an artifact of a read error, given a far larger clone one base away. This sequence joins TRBV2 and TRBJ2-5; 10 bases map to TRBD1. Germline CDR1 reads SNHLY; CDR2 reads FYNNEI. J lost 5 bases, V lost 6 bases, and 9 bases had no gene match. This CDR3 spans 15 amino acids. The chain's CDR3 is CASSAGQGTRETQYF. The CDR3 coding sequence is TGTGCCAGCAGCGCGGGACAGGGGACGAGGGAGACCCAGTACTTC.

This clonotype was observed many times. The rearrangement uses TRBV28 and TRBJ2-3, with 9 nucleotides matching TRBD1. J gave up 11 bases and V 2 bases, and 8 bases lay outside the gene matches. The CDR3 totals 14 residues. Germline lookup yields CDR1 MDHEN and CDR2 SYDVKM. CDR3 bases: TGTGCCAGCAGTTTAGGGACAGGGAAAATTCAGCAGTATTTT. It translates to CASSLGTGKIQQYF.

The table lists this clonotype with many counts. The V and J genes are TRBV5-1 and TRBJ2-5, with 10 bases matching TRBD1. Germline CDR1 reads SGHRS; CDR2 reads YFSETQ. CDR3 size: 14 residues. V trimming: 3 bases; J trimming: 3 bases; junction bases outside the gene matches: 2. CDR3 nucleotides: TGCGCCAGCAGCTCAGGACAGGGGGAAGAGACCCAGTACTTC. Its translation: CASSSGQGEETQYF.

Ten or more counts support this clonotype. The chain is built from TRBV2 and TRBJ2-7; no firm D call. Germline V CDR1 and CDR2: SNHLY, FYNNEI. The CDR3 is 14 amino acids. Trimming took off 8 bases at V and 2 bases at J, with 16 bases between the two ends. CDR3 residues: CASLKGGRTYEQYF. The CDR3 coding sequence is TGTGCCAGCCTCAAGGGCGGCAGAACCTACGAGCAGTACTTC.

The chain's CDR3 is CASSLDVGAGGHHEQFF. CDR3 bases: TGTGCCAGCAGCTTAGACGTGGGGGCGGGGGGGCACCATGAGCAGTTCTTC. The genes are TRBV7-8 and TRBJ2-1; TRBD2 matches 9 bases. CDR1 is SGHVS, CDR2 FQNEAQ, per germline. Trimming took 1 base from V and 8 from J; bases not matched to a gene: 12. The CDR3 sequence is 17 residues long.

This clonotype was found many times. The CDR3 nucleotides read TGCAGTGCTAGATTTTCGTCGGTACTCCAAAGTACACCCCTCCACTTT. As protein: CSARFSSVLQSTPLHF. The chain combines TRBV20-1 with TRBJ1-6; D is uncertain. The CDR3 is 16 amino acids. V was pared by 2 bases and J by 11 bases, with 22 bases between. Germline V gives CDR1 DFQATT, CDR2 SNEGSKA (reference sequence).

There are many counts of this clonotype. The chain couples TRBV5-1 to TRBJ2-1; D remains ambiguous. The V and J ends lost 4 bases and 4 bases respectively, with 12 bases between them. CDR1 and CDR2 from the germline V gene are SGHRS and YFSETQ. This CDR3 has 14 amino acids. DNA of the CDR3: TGCGCCAGCAGCCCGCGAGCCTCTTACAATGAGCAGTTCTTC. Amino acid sequence: CASSPRASYNEQFF.

This clonotype occurred a few times. J is TRBJ2-4 and V is TRBV20-1, with D tentatively TRBD1 (6 bases). V dropped 4 bases and J dropped 0 bases, with 16 bases sitting between them. CDR1 and CDR2 (germline): DFQATT, SNEGSKA (reference sequence). There are 16 residues in the CDR3. The CDR3 nucleotides read TGCAGTGCTAAGCAACCGGGACAACTAGCCAAAAACATTCAGTACTTC. Protein: CSAKQPGQLAKNIQYF.

This clonotype was picked up a small number of times. A far more abundant clone sits one base away, making this likely a read error. The chain uses TRBV28 and TRBJ2-7; 9 bases fit TRBD2. The CDR3 covers 14 residues. Germline V lookup: CDR1 MDHEN, CDR2 SYDVKM. After removal of 6 bases from V and 7 bases from J, the junction contained 10 bases not matched to a gene. The CDR3 nucleotides are TGTGCCAGCAGGCTAGCGGGGCCCTACAATGAGCAGTACTTC. This gives the protein CASRLAGPYNEQYF.

This clonotype came up many times. The J gene is TRBJ1-1, the V gene TRBV25-1, with TRBD1 as a possible D gene (5 bases). Trimming took off 8 bases at V and 1 base at J, with 17 bases between the two ends. From germline, CDR1 is MGHDK and CDR2 SYGVNS. This CDR3 is 15 amino acids long. CDR3 sequence: CASQEEGRPNTEAFF. DNA of the CDR3: TGTGCCAGCCAAGAAGAGGGGAGGCCGAACACTGAAGCTTTCTTT. Together with reference TRBV25-1 and TRBJ1-1, the CDR3 gives the full variable domain: EADIYQTPRYLVIGTGKKITLECSQTMGHDKMYWYQQDPGMELHLIHYSYGVNSTEKGDLSSESTVSRIRTEHFPLTLESARPSHTSQYLCASQEEGRPNTEAFFGQGTRLTVV.

This chain joins TRBV28 and TRBJ1-5; no clear D. The CDR3 covers 13 residues. With 4 bases removed from V and 7 bases from J, the gap between germline ends came to 11 bases. Germline V gene lookup returns CDR1 MDHEN and CDR2 SYDVKM. The CDR3 spells CASSSAVGQPQHF. In DNA, the CDR3 is TGTGCCAGCAGTTCGGCAGTGGGACAGCCCCAGCATTTT.

This clonotype was seen a few times. The V and J genes are TRBV28 and TRBJ2-1; perhaps TRBD2 as D (5 bases). CDR3 length: 13 residues. With 3 bases removed from V and 3 bases from J, the gap between germline ends came to 6 bases. CDR1 is MDHEN and CDR2 is SYDVKM in the germline V gene. For the CDR3, the DNA is TGTGCCAGCAGTTTTGACTACTACAATGAGCAGTTCTTC. This gives the protein CASSFDYYNEQFF.